Each of the 15 T cell receptor beta chains below was sequenced from the same sample in a study of CD8 T cells in ankylosing spondylitis. MiXCR, run by TCRdb on the 5' RACE reads, gives a single entry per CDR3 protein. The data show approximately 220,000 distinct CDR3 sequences, around 24% seen once. Sequenced sample: blood, either unsorted or a sorted T cell fraction (not recorded which). The receptors were gathered from a male donor with ankylosing spondylitis or in good health (not recorded which).

This clonotype was counted many times. The J gene is TRBJ2-1, the V gene TRBV6-1, with 11 bases fitting TRBD2. J was trimmed by 9 bases and V by 6 bases; bases with no gene match: 4. The CDR3 contains 13 residues. The germline V gene has CDR1 MNHNS and CDR2 SASEGT. The CDR3 spells CASRISGRAEQFF. The CDR3 region has the DNA TGTGCCAGCAGGATTAGCGGGAGGGCTGAGCAGTTCTTC.

The chain links TRBV5-1 to TRBJ2-7; D gene uncertain. There are 14 residues in the CDR3. Germline CDR1 reads SGHRS; CDR2 reads YFSETQ. Between the trimmed V and J ends, which lost 3 bases and 2 bases, there was a span of 12 bases. The CDR3 sequence: CASSSQGNTYEQYF. In nucleotides, the CDR3 is TGCGCCAGCAGCTCCCAAGGCAATACCTACGAGCAGTACTTC.

The table lists this clonotype with a few counts. This rearrangement joins TRBV7-2 to TRBJ2-7; D is undetermined. V lost 2 bases, J lost 3 bases, and 11 bases lay in between. This CDR3 is 14 amino acids long. CDR1 and CDR2 (germline): SGHTA, FQGNSA. This chain's CDR3 is CASSLKDLLYEQYF. The DNA of the CDR3 is TGTGCCAGCAGCTTAAAGGACCTCCTCTACGAGCAGTACTTC.

The chain carries TRBV20-1 and TRBJ2-3, with 9 bases fitting TRBD1. Per germline, CDR1 DFQATT and CDR2 SNEGSKA (reference sequence). This CDR3 is 14 amino acids long. With 5 bases clipped from V and 4 bases from J, the junction kept 7 bases outside the gene matches. The CDR3 DNA follows: TGCAGTGCTGAACCGGGACAGGGAGCAGATACGCAGTATTTT. Protein sequence: CSAEPGQGADTQYF.

The chain has TRBV5-1 and TRBJ2-5; 10 nucleotides align to TRBD2. CDR1 is SGHRS and CDR2 is YFSETQ in the germline V gene. This CDR3 contains 14 residues. J gave up 4 bases and V 6 bases, and 6 bases lay outside the gene matches. The CDR3 loop is CASMAASGRETQYF. In DNA, the CDR3 is TGCGCCAGCATGGCGGCTAGCGGGAGAGAGACCCAGTACTTC.

As DNA, the CDR3 is TGTGCCAGCAGTTACCAAAGCGGGAGCTCCTACGAGCAGTACTTC. Protein sequence: CASSYQSGSSYEQYF. V gene TRBV6-5 combines with J gene TRBJ2-7; 8 bases are a match to TRBD2. Trimming at V came to 2 bases and at J to 0 bases, leaving 3 bases not matched to a gene. The CDR3 has 15 residues. In germline, CDR1 is MNHEY, CDR2 SVGAGI.

This clonotype was seen ten or more times. The chain couples TRBV4-2 to TRBJ2-7; TRBD2 might be the D (6 bases). Trimming cost V 0 bases and J 7 bases, with 19 bases left between them. From germline, CDR1 is LGHNA and CDR2 YNFKEQ. The length of the CDR3 is 16 residues. The CDR3 is CASSQDPGVAGREQYF. The CDR3 coding sequence is TGTGCCAGCAGCCAAGATCCGGGGGTCGCGGGACGTGAGCAGTACTTC.

This clonotype has a count of ten or more. The V and J genes are TRBV4-3 and TRBJ2-2; TRBD1 matches 8 bases. The CDR3 runs 14 residues. The germline V gene encodes CDR1 LGHNA and CDR2 YSLEER. The ends lost 4 bases at V and 6 bases at J; junction bases unmatched: 4. The CDR3 protein is CASSLETGAGELFF. The CDR3, as DNA: TGCGCCAGCAGCCTAGAGACAGGGGCCGGGGAGCTGTTTTTT.

This clonotype has just a few counts. The chain combines TRBV3-1 with TRBJ2-1, with 11 bases aligning to TRBD2. The CDR3 has 17 residues. V dropped 11 bases and J dropped 15; count of bases not matched to a gene: 27. CDR1 is LGHDT, CDR2 YNNKEL, per germline (reference sequence). The CDR3 protein is CASCQDLRLAGGHRVFF. Here the CDR3 DNA reads TGTGCCTCCTGCCAAGATCTGAGGCTAGCGGGAGGTCATCGGGTGTTCTTC.

V is TRBV2 and J is TRBJ2-5, with D perhaps matching TRBD1 or TRBD2 (6 bases each). Germline V gene lookup returns CDR1 SNHLY and CDR2 FYNNEI. The CDR3 extends over 16 amino acids. V lost 7 bases to trimming and J lost 1 base, with 19 bases between them. The CDR3 is CASILGGTLSQETQYF. CDR3 nucleotides: TGTGCCAGCATTCTTGGCGGGACACTTTCCCAAGAGACCCAGTACTTC.

This clonotype came up many times. The chain carries TRBV6-4 and TRBJ2-1; 15 bases agree with TRBD2. Germline lookup yields CDR1 MRHNA and CDR2 SNTAGT. The J segment lost 4 bases and the V segment lost 2 bases, leaving 9 bases of the junction unmatched. The CDR3 length is 19 residues. The CDR3 bases are TGTGCCAGCAGTGACGGGGGACTAGCGGGAGGTTACCTTTACAATGAGCAGTTCTTC. Residues: CASSDGGLAGGYLYNEQFF.

This clonotype has a count of ten or more. The chain employs TRBV27 and TRBJ1-2; 7 positions agree with TRBD1. This CDR3 comprises 15 residues. Per the germline V gene, CDR1 is MNHEY and CDR2 is SMNVEV (reference sequence). Germline trimming cut 2 bases from V and 5 bases from J; bases unmatched to any gene: 8. CDR3: CASSLRAGGWYGYTF. CDR3 DNA: TGTGCCAGCAGTTTACGGGCAGGGGGTTGGTATGGCTACACCTTC.

Ten or more counts support this clonotype. The chain has TRBV7-2 and TRBJ2-1; D call uncertain. CDR1 and CDR2 (germline): SGHTA, FQGNSA. This CDR3 region has 13 residues. Trimming took off 5 bases at V and 6 bases at J, with 11 bases between the two ends. The CDR3 region is CASSATTSNEQFF. CDR3 in DNA: TGTGCCAGCAGCGCGACGACCAGCAATGAGCAGTTCTTC. The variable domain in full, completed from reference TRBV7-2 and TRBJ2-1, reads GAGVSQSPSNKVTEKGKDVELRCDPISGHTALYWYRQSLGQGLEFLIYFQGNSAPDKSGLPSDRFSAERTGGSVSTLTIQRTQQEDSAVYLCASSATTSNEQFFGPGTRLTVL.

Of note for this clonotype: A much larger clone is a single base away; this may be a read error. V usage is TRBV3-1 and J usage is TRBJ2-3, with D possibly matching TRBD1 (5 bases). CDR3 length equals 12 residues. The germline V gene has CDR1 LGHDT and CDR2 YNNKEL (reference sequence). CDR3 amino acids: CANSQDSHTFHF. As DNA, the CDR3 is TGTGCCAACAGCCAAGACAGTCATACCTTCCATTTT.

This clonotype has at least ten counts. The gene calls are TRBV7-2 and TRBJ2-1; D is unresolved. Germline V gene sequence: CDR1 SGHTA, CDR2 FQGNSA. CDR3 length: 13 amino acids. Trimming removed 1 base at V and 7 bases at J, with 8 bases between. The CDR3 loop is CASSLVTRNEQFF. In DNA form, the CDR3 reads TGTGCCAGCAGCTTAGTGACGAGGAATGAGCAGTTCTTC. The whole variable domain, remainder taken from reference TRBV7-2 and TRBJ2-1, is GAGVSQSPSNKVTEKGKDVELRCDPISGHTALYWYRQSLGQGLEFLIYFQGNSAPDKSGLPSDRFSAERTGGSVSTLTIQRTQQEDSAVYLCASSLVTRNEQFFGPGTRLTVL.